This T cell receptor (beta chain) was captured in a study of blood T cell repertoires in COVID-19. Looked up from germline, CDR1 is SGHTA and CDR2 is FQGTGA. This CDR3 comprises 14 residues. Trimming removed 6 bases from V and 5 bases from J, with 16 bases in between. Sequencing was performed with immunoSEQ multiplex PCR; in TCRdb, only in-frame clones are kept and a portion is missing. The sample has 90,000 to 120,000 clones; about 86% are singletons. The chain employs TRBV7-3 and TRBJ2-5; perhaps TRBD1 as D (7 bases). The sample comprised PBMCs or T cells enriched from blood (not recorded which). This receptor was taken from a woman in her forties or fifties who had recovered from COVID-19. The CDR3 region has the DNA TGTGCCAGCAGGCCAGGGGGGCCAGGGGAGACCCAGTACTTC. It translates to CASRPGGPGETQYF.